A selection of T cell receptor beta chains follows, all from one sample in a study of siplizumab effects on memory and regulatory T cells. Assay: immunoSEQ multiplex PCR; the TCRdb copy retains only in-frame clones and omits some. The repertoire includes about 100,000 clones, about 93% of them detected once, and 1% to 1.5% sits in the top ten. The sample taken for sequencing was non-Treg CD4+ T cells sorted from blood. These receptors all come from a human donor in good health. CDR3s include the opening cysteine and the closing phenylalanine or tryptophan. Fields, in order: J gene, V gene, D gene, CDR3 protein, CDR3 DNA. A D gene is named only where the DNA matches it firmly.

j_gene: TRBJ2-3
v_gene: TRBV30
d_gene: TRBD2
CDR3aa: CAVIAGGLTDTQYF
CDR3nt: TGTGCCGTGATAGCGGGAGGTCTAACAGATACGCAGTATTTT

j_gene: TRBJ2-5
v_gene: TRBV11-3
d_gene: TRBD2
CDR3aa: CASSSGRAGHQETQYF
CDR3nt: TGTGCCAGCAGCTCGGGGAGGGCGGGACACCAAGAGACCCAGTACTTC

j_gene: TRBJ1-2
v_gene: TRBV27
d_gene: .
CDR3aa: CASSLNGLNYGYTF
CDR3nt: TGTGCCAGCAGTTTAAACGGACTTAACTATGGCTACACCTTC

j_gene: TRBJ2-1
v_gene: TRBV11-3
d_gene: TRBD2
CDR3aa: CASSFGLASWGEQFF
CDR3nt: TGTGCCAGCAGCTTTGGACTAGCGTCTTGGGGCGAGCAGTTCTTC

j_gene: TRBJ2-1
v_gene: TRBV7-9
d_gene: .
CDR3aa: CASNRRPLVGSYNEQFF
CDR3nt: TGTGCCAGCAACCGCCGCCCACTAGTAGGCTCCTACAATGAGCAGTTCTTC

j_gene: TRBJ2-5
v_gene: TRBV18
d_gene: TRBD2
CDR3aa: CASSPRDTREGETQYF
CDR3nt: TGTGCCAGCTCACCGCGGGACACCCGGGAGGGAGAGACCCAGTACTTC

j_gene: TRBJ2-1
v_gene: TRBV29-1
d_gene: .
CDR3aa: CSVEHGEQFF
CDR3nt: TGCAGCGTAGAACATGGTGAGCAGTTCTTC

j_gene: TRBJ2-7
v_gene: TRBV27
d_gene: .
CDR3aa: CASTIRAGKGIGTYEQYF
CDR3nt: TGTGCCAGCACCATTCGGGCAGGGAAGGGAATCGGAACCTACGAGCAGTACTTC

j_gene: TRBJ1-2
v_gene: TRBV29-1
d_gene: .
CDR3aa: CSVARKDYGYTF
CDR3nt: TGCAGCGTTGCTAGGAAAGACTATGGCTACACCTTC

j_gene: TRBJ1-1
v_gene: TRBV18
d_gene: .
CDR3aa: CASSPALEIVTEAFF
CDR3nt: TGTGCCAGCTCACCTGCCTTGGAGATCGTAACTGAAGCTTTCTTT